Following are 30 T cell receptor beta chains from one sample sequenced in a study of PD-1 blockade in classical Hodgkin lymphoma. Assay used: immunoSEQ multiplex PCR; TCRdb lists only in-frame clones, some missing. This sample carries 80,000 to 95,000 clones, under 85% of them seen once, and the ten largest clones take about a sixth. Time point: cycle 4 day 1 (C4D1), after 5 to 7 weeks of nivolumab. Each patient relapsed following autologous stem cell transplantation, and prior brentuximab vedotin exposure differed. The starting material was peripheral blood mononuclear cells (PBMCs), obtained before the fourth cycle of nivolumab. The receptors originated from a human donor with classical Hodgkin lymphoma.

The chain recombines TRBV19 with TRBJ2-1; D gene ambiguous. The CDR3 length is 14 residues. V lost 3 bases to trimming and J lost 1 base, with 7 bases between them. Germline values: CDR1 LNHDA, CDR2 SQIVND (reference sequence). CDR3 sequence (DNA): TGTGCCAGTAGTATTAGTCGTTCCTACAATGAGCAGTTCTTC. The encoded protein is CASSISRSYNEQFF. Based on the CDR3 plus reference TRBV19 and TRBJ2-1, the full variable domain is DGGITQSPKYLFRKEGQNVTLSCEQNLNHDAMYWYRQDPGQGLRLIYYSQIVNDFQKGDIAEGYSVSREKKESFPLTVTSAQKNPTAFYLCASSISRSYNEQFFGPGTRLTVL.

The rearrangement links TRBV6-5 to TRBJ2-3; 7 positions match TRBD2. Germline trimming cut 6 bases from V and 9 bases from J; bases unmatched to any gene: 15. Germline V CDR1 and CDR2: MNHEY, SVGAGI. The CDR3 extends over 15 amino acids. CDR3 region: CASSLPTPRGDTQYF. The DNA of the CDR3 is TGTGCCAGCAGCCTACCTACCCCCCGGGGGGACACGCAGTATTTT.

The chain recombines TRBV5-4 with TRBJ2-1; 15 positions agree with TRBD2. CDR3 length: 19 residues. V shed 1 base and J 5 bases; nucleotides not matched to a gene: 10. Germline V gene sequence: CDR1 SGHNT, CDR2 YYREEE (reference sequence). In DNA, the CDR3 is TGTGCCAGCAGCTTGAGGGGACTAGCGGGAGGCTTTATCAACAATGAGCAGTTCTTC. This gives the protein CASSLRGLAGGFINNEQFF.

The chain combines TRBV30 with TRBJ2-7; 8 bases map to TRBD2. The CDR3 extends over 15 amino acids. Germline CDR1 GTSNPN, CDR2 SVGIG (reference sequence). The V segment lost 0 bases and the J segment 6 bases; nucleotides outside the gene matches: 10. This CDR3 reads CAWSVSPGLVPEQYF. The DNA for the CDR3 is TGTGCCTGGAGTGTCTCCCCGGGACTAGTCCCCGAGCAGTACTTC.

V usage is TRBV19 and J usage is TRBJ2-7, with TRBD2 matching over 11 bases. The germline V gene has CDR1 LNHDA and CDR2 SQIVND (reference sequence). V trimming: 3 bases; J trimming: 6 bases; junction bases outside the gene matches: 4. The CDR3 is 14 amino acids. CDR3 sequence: CASSMLAGGTEQYF. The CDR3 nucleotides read TGTGCCAGTAGTATGCTAGCGGGAGGTACCGAGCAGTACTTC.

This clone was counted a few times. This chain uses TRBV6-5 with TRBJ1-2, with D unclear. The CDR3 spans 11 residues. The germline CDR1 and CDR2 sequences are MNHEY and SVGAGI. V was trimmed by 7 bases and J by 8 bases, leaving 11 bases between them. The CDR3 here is CASTSTGGYTF. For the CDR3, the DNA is TGTGCCAGCACCTCTACCGGGGGCTACACCTTC.

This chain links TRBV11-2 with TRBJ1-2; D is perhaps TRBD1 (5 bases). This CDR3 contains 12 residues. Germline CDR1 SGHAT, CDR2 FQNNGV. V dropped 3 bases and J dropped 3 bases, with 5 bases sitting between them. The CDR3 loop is CASSFRDYGYTF. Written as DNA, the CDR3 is TGTGCCAGCAGCTTCAGGGACTATGGCTACACCTTC.

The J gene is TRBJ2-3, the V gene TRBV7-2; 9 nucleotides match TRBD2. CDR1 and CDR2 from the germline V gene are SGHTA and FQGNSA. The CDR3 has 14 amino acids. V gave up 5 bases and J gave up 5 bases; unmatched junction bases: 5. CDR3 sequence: CASSTGLAKDTQYF. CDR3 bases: TGTGCCAGCAGCACGGGACTAGCAAAAGATACGCAGTATTTT.

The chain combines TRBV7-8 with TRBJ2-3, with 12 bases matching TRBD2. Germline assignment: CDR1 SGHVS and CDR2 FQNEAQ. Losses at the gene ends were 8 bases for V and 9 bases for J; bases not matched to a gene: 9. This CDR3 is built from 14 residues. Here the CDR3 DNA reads TGTGCCAGCGGTGGACTAGCGGGATATGGGACGCAGTATTTT. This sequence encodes CASGGLAGYGTQYF.

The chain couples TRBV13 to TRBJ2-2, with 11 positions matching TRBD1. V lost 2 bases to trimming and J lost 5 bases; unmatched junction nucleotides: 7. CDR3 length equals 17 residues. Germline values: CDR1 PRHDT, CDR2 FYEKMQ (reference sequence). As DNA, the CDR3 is TGTGCCAGCAGCTTATTGCCGGGACAGGGGGGGACCGGGGAGCTGTTTTTT. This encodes CASSLLPGQGGTGELFF.

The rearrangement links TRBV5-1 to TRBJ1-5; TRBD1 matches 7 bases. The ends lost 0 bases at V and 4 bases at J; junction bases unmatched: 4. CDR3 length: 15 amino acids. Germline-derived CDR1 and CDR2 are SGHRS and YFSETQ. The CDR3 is CASSLVAGGNQPQHF. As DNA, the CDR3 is TGCGCCAGCAGCTTGGTCGCAGGGGGAAATCAGCCCCAGCATTTT.

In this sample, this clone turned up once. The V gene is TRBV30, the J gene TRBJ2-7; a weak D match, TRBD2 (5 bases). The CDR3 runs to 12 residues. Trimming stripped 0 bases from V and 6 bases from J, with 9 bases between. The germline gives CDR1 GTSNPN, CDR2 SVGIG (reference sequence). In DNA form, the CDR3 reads TGTGCCTGGAGTGTCGGGGTCGGCGAGCAGTACTTC. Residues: CAWSVGVGEQYF.

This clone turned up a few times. CDR3 in amino acids: CASSEGGQNYNEQFF. CDR3 nucleotide sequence: TGTGCCAGCAGTGAAGGGGGACAGAATTACAATGAGCAGTTCTTC. The chain recombines TRBV28 with TRBJ2-1, with TRBD1 matching 7 bases. The CDR3 loop spans 15 amino acids. Per the germline V gene, CDR1 is MDHEN and CDR2 is SYDVKM. The ends lost 5 bases at V and 4 bases at J; junction bases unmatched: 8.

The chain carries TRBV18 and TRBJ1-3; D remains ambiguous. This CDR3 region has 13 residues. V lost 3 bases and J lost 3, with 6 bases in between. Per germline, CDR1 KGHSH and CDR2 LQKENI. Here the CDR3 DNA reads TGTGCCAGCTCACCCGTCAATGGAAACACCATATATTTT. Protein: CASSPVNGNTIYF.

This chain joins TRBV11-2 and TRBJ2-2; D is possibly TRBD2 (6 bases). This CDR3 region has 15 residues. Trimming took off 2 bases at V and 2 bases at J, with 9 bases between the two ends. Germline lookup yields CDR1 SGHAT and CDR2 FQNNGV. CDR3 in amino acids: CASSLQGLNTGELFF. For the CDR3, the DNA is TGTGCCAGCAGCTTACAGGGACTTAACACCGGGGAGCTGTTTTTT.

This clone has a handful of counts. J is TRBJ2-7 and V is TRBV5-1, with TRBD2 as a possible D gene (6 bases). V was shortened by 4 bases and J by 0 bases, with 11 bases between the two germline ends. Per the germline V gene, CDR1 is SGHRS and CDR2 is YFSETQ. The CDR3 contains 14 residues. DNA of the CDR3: TGCGCCAGCAGCCCGGGACTTCACTCCTACGAGCAGTACTTC. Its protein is CASSPGLHSYEQYF.

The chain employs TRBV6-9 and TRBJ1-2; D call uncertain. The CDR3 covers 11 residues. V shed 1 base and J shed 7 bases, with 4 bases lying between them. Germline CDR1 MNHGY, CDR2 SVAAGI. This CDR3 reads CASSYYFGYTF. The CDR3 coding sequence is TGTGCCAGCAGTTATTATTTTGGCTACACCTTC.

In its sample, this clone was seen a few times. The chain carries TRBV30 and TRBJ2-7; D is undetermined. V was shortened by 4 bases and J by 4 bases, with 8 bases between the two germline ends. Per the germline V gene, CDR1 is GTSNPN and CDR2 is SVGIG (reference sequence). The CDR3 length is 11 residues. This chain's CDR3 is CAWTREYEQYF. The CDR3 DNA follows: TGTGCCTGGACTAGGGAATACGAGCAGTACTTC.

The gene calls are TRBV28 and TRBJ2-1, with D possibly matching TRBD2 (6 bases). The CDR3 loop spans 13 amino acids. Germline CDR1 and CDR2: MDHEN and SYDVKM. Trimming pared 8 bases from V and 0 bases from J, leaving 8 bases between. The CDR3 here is CASGTGSYNEQFF. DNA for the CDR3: TGTGCCAGCGGGACTGGCTCCTACAATGAGCAGTTCTTC.

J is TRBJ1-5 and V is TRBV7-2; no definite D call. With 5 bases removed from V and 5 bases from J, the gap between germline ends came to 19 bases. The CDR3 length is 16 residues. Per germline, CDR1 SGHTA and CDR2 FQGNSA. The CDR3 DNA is TGTGCCAGCAGCCTCTCGGGGTCCCACTCCTATCAGCCCCAGCATTTT. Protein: CASSLSGSHSYQPQHF.

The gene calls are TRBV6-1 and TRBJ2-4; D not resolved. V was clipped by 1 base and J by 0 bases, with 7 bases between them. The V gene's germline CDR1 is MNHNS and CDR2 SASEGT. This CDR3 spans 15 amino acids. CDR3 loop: CASSEESRAKNIQYF. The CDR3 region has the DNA TGTGCCAGCAGTGAAGAATCGAGAGCCAAAAACATTCAGTACTTC.

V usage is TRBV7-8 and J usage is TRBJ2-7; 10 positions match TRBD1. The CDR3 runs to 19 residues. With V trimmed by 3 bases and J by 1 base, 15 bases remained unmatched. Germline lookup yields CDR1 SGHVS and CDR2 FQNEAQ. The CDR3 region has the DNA TGTGCCAGCAGCTTTCCCCTTTTGAAGGGACAGGGGATTTCCTACGAGCAGTACTTC. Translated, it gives CASSFPLLKGQGISYEQYF.

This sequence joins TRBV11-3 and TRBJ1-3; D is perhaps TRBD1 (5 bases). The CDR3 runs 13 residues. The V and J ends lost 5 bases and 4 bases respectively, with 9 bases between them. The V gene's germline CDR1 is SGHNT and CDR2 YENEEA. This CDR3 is CASSDGAGNTIYF. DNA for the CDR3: TGTGCCAGCAGCGACGGGGCGGGAAACACCATATATTTT.

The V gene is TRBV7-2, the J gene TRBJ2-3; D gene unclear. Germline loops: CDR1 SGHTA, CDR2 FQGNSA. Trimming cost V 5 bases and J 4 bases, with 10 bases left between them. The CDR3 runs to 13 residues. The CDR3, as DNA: TGTGCCAGCAGCAAAACTTGGGCAGATACGCAGTATTTT. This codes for CASSKTWADTQYF.

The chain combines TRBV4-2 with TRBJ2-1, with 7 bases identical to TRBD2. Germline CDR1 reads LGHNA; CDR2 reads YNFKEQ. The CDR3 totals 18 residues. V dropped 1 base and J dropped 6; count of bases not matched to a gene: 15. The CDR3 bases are TGTGCCAGCAGCCAAGTCACCCGCGTCGGCTGGGAGGGCAATGAGCAGTTCTTC. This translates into CASSQVTRVGWEGNEQFF.

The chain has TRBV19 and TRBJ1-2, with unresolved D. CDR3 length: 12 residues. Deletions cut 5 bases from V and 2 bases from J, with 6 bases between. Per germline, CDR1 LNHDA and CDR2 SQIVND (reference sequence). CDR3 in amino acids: CASSQENYGYTF. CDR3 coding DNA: TGTGCCAGTAGTCAGGAAAACTATGGCTACACCTTC.

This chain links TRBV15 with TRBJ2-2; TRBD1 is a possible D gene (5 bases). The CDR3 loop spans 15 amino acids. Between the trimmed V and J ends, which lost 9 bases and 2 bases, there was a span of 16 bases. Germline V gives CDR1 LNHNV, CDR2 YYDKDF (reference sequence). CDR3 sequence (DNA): TGTGCCACAGGGGCTCAGAGCGTAAACACCGGGGAGCTGTTTTTT. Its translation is CATGAQSVNTGELFF.

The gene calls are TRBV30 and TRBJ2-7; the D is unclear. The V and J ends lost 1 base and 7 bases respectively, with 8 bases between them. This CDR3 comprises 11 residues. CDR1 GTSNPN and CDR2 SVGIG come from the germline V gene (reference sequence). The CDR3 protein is CAWSGRQEQYF. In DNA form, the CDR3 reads TGTGCCTGGAGTGGACGACAAGAGCAGTACTTC.

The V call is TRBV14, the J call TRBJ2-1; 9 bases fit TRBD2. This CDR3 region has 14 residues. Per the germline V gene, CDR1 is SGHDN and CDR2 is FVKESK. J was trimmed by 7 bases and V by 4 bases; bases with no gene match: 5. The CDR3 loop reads CASSRTSVGNEQFF. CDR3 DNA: TGTGCCAGCAGCCGGACTAGCGTTGGGAATGAGCAGTTCTTC.

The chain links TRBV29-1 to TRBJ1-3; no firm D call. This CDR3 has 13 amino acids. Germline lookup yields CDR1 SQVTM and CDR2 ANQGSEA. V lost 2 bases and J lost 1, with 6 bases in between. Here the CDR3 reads CSVEKGSGNTIYF. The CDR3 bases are TGCAGCGTTGAAAAAGGGTCTGGAAACACCATATATTTT.